This TCR beta chain was identified in a study of OX40 agonist ivuxolimab in advanced cancers. V lost 4 bases and J lost 7, with 19 bases in between. Per the germline V gene, CDR1 is SQVTM and CDR2 is ANQGSEA. The CDR3 loop spans 14 amino acids. Clones were sequenced by immunoSEQ multiplex PCR, and TCRdb holds only the in-frame ones, with some missing. The sample lists some 16,000 clones; roughly four fifths were seen once. This rearrangement joins TRBV29-1 to TRBJ2-5; D possibly corresponds to TRBD2 (5 bases). Material: CD4+ or CD8+ T cells sorted from blood, obtained in a trial of the OX40 agonist ivuxolimab. The source is an adult with an advanced solid tumor such as melanoma, head and neck, liver or kidney cancer. The CDR3 here is CSVGRRLGSGTQYF. The CDR3 DNA follows: TGCAGCGTTGGGAGGCGACTCGGCTCGGGGACCCAGTACTTC.